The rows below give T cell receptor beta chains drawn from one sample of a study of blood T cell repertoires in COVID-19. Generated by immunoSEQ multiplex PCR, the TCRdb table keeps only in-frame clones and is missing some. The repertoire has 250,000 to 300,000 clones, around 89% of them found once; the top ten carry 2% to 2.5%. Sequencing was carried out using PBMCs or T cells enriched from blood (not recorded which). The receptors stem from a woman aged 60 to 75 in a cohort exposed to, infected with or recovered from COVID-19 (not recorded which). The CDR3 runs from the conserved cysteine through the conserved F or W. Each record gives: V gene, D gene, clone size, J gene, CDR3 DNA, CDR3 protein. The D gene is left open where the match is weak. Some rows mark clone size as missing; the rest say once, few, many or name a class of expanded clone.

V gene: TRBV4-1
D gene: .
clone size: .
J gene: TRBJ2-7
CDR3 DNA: TGCGCCAGCAGCTACCGACAGGGGAGGGACGAGCAGTACTTC
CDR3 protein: CASSYRQGRDEQYF

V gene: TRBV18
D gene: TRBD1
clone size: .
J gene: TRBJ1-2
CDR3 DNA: TGTGCCAGCTCAGGGACAGGGGTTAACTATGGCTACACCTTC
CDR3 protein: CASSGTGVNYGYTF

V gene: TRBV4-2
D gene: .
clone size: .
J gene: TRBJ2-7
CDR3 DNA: TGTGCCAGCAGCCAAGAGACAGGACCCCCCTACGAGCAGTACTTC
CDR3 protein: CASSQETGPPYEQYF

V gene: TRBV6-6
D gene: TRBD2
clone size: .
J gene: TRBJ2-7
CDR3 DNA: TGTGCCAGCAGTTATAACCCGGGAGGATCGGGCGAGCAGTACTTC
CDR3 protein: CASSYNPGGSGEQYF

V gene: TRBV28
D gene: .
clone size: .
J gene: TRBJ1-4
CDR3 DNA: TGTGCCAGCAGCAGCCTGACAGGACCTAATGAAAAACTGTTTTTT
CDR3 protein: CASSSLTGPNEKLFF

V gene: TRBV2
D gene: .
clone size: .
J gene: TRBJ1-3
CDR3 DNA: TGTGCCAGCAGTGAAGCTCTGGGGGCGAGAGGAAACACCATATATTTT
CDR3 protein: CASSEALGARGNTIYF

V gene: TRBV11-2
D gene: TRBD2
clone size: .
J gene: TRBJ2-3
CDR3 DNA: TGTGCCAGCAGCTTCCCTCGCGGGAGCTCCCGCGATACGCAGTATTTT
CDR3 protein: CASSFPRGSSRDTQYF

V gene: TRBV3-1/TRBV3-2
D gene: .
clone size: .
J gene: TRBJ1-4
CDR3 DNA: TGTGCCAGCCGGGGTCGAAGTAATGAAAAACTGTTTTTT
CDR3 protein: CASRGRSNEKLFF

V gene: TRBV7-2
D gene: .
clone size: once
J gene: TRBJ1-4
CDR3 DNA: TGTGCCAGCAGCTTACTTGGGGGCGCAACTAATGAAAAACTGTTTTTT
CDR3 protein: CASSLLGGATNEKLFF

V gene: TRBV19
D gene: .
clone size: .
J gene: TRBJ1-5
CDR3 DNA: TGTGCCAGTAGTCTTCGCGGGAGCAATCAGCCCCAGCATTTT
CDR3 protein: CASSLRGSNQPQHF

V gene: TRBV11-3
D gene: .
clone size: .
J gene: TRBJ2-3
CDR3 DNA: TGTGCCAGCAGCTTGGGCGAAAACGTAGATACGCAGTATTTT
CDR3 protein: CASSLGENVDTQYF

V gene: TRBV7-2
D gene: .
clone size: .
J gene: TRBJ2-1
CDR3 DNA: TGTGCCAGCAGCTTAGTTTTCGGGGTAGGGGGTAATGAGCAGTTCTTC
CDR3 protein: CASSLVFGVGGNEQFF

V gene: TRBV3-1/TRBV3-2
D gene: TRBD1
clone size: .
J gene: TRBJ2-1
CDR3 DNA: TGTGCCAGCAGCCACCCGGGACAGGGGGTGGATGAGCAGTTCTTC
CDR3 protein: CASSHPGQGVDEQFF

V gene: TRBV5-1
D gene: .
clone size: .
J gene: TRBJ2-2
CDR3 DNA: TGCGCCAGCAGCTTGGTACAAGCGAACACCGGGGAGCTGTTTTTT
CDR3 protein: CASSLVQANTGELFF

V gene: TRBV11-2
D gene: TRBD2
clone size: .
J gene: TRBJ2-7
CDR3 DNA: TGTGCCAGCAGCTTACCTTTTAGCGGGATAGTCTACGAGCAGTACTTC
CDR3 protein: CASSLPFSGIVYEQYF

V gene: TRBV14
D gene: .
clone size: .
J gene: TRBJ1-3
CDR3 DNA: TGTGCCAGCAGCCAAGAGGTCTTTTTACACTCTGGAAACACCATATATTTT
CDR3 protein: CASSQEVFLHSGNTIYF

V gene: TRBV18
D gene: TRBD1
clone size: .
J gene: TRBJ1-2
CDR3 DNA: TGTGCCAGCTCACCACTAGACAGGGGCTATGGCTACACCTTC
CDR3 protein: CASSPLDRGYGYTF

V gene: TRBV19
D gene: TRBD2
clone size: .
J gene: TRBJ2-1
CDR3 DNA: TGTGCCAGTAGTATATCCGGGGGACTAGCGGGAGGCTATGAGCAGTTCTTC
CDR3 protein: CASSISGGLAGGYEQFF

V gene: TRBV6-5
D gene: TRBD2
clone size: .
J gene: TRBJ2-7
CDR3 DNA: TGTGCCAGCAGAGGGACTAGCGGGGATTACGAGCAGTACTTC
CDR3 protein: CASRGTSGDYEQYF

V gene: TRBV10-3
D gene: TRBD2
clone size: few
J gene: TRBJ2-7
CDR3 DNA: TGTGCCATCAACTTAGCGGGAGGCCACGAGCAGTACTTC
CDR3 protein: CAINLAGGHEQYF

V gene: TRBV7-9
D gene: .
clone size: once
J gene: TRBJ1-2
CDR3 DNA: TGTGCCAGCAGCCCGTCAGAGGGCGGCGCCTATGGCTACACCTTC
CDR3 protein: CASSPSEGGAYGYTF

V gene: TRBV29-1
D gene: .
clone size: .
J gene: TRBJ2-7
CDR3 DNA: TGCAGCGTTGAAGGGGTTCAACAGGTGGGCCTCTACGAGCAGTACTTC
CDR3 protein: CSVEGVQQVGLYEQYF

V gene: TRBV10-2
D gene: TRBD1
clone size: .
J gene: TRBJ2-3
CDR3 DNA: TGCGCCAGCAGTGTTCCCACTAAGGGGGCTAGCACAGATACGCAGTATTTT
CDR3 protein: CASSVPTKGASTDTQYF

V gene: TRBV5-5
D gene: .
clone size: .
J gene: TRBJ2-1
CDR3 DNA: TGTGCCAGCAGCTTGAATCGGAATGAGCAGTTCTTC
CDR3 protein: CASSLNRNEQFF

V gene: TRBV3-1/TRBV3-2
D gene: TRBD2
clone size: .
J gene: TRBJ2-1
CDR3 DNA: TGTGCCAGCAGTGCCTTTGCAGCGGGGAGGGATGAGCAGTTCTTC
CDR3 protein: CASSAFAAGRDEQFF

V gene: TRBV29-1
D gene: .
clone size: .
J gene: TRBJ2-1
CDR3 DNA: TGCAGCGTAATCCCGGGACTCCATGATGAGCAGTTCTTC
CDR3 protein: CSVIPGLHDEQFF

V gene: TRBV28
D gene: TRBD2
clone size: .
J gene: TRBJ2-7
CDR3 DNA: TGTGCCAGCAGTTTACTAACCGGGACTAGAAACGAGCAGTACTTC
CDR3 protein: CASSLLTGTRNEQYF

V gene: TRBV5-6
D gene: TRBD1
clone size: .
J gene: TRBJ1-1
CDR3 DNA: TGTGCCAGCAGCTTGGGACAGGGGGGATCAGAAGCTTTCTTT
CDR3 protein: CASSLGQGGSEAFF

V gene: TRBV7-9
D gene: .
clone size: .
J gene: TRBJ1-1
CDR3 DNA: TGTGCCAGCAGCTTAGGGCGGGGACTTATCCCCACTGAAGCTTTCTTT
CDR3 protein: CASSLGRGLIPTEAFF

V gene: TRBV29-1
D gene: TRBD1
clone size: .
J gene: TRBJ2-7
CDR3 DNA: TGCAGCGTTAGACAGGGGGGGTCCTACGAGCAGTACTTC
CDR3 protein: CSVRQGGSYEQYF

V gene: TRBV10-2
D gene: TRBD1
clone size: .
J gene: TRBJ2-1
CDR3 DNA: TGCGCCAGCTGGGACAGCAATGAGCAGTTCTTC
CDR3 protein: CASWDSNEQFF

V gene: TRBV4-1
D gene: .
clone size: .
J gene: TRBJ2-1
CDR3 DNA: TGCGCCAGCAGCCAAGTTCCAGTCTACAATGAGCAGTTCTTC
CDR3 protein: CASSQVPVYNEQFF

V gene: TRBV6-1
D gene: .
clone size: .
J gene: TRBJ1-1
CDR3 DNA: TGTGCCAGCAGTGAAGACAGGGTTTGGACCACTGAAGCTTTCTTT
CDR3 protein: CASSEDRVWTTEAFF

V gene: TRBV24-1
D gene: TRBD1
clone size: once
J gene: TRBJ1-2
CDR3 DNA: TGTGCCACCAGTGATTCCGGACAGGGGGACAACTATGGCTACACCTTC
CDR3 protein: CATSDSGQGDNYGYTF

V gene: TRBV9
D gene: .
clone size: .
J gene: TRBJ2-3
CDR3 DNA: TGTGCCAGCAGCGTTTCATCGGGACACGATACGCAGTATTTT
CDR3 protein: CASSVSSGHDTQYF

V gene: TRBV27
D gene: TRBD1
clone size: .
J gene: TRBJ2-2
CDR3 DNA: TGTGCCAGCAGGACAGGGTTCACCGGGGAGCTGTTTTTT
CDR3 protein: CASRTGFTGELFF

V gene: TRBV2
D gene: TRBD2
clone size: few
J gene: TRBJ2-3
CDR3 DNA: TGTGCCAGCAGCTGGGAGGGCCCCACAGATACGCAGTATTTT
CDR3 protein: CASSWEGPTDTQYF

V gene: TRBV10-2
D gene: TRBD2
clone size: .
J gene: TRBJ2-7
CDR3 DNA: TGCGCCAGCAGTGATAGTCTCATAGCGGGAGAAAGTGAGCAGTACTTC
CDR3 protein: CASSDSLIAGESEQYF

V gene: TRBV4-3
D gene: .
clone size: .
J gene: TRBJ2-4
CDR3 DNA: TGCGCCAGCAGCCAAGATCGGGAGTCCGGAGACATTCAGTACTTC
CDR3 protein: CASSQDRESGDIQYF

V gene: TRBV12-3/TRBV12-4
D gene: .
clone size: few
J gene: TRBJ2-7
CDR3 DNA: TGTGCCAGCAGTTTTACAGGGACCTACGAGCAGTACTTC
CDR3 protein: CASSFTGTYEQYF

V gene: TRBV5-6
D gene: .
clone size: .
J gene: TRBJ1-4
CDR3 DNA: TGTGCCAGCAGCTCCATCCCGCCGGGTGCCACTAATGAAAAACTGTTTTTT
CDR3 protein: CASSSIPPGATNEKLFF

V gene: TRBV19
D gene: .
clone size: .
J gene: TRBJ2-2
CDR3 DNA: TGTGCCAGTATGCTCGGTTTCGCGAACACCGGGGAGCTGTTTTTT
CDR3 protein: CASMLGFANTGELFF

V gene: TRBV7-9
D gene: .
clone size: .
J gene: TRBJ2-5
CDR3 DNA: TGTGCCAGCAGCCCGAACAAAGAGACCCAGTACTTC
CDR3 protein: CASSPNKETQYF

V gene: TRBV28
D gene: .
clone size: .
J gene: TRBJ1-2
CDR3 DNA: TGTGCCAGCAGTTCGCCGGGGGATGGCTACACCTTC
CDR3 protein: CASSSPGDGYTF

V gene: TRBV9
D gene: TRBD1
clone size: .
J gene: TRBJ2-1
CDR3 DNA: TGTGCCAGCAGCGTAGAAGACAGGGTCAATGAGCAGTTCTTC
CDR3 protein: CASSVEDRVNEQFF

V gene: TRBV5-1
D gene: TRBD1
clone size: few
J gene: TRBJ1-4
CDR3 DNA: TGCGCCAGCAGCCCGAGGACAGGGGGCGTAACTAATGAAAAACTGTTTTTT
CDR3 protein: CASSPRTGGVTNEKLFF

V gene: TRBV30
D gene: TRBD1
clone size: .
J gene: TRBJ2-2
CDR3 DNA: TGTGCCTGGTCCGGACAGGGGAACACCGGGGAGCTGTTTTTT
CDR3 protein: CAWSGQGNTGELFF